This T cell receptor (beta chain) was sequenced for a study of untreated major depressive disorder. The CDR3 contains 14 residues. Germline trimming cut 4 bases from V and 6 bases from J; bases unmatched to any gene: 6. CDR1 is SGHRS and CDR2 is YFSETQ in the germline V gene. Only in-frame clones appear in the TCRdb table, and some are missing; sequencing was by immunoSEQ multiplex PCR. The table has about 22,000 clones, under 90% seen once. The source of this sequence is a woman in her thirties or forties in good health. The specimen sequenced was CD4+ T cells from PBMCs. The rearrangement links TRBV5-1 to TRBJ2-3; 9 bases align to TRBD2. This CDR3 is CASSTVAGVDTQYF. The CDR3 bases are TGCGCCAGCAGCACAGTAGCGGGAGTGGATACGCAGTATTTT.